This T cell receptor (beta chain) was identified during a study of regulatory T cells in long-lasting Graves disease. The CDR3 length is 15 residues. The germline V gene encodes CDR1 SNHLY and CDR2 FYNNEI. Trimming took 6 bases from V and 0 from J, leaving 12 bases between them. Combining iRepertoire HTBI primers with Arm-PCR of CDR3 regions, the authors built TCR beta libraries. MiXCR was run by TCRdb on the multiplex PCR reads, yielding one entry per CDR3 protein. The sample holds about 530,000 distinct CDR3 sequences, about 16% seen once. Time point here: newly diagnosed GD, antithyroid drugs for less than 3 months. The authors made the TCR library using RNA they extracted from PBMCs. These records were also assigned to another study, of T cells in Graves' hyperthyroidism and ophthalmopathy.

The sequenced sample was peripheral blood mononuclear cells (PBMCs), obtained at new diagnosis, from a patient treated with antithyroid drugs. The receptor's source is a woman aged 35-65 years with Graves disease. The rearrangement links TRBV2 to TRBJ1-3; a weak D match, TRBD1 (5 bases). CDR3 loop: CASSEQVFSGNTIYF. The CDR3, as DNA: TGTGCCAGCAGCGAACAGGTATTCTCTGGAAACACCATATATTTT.